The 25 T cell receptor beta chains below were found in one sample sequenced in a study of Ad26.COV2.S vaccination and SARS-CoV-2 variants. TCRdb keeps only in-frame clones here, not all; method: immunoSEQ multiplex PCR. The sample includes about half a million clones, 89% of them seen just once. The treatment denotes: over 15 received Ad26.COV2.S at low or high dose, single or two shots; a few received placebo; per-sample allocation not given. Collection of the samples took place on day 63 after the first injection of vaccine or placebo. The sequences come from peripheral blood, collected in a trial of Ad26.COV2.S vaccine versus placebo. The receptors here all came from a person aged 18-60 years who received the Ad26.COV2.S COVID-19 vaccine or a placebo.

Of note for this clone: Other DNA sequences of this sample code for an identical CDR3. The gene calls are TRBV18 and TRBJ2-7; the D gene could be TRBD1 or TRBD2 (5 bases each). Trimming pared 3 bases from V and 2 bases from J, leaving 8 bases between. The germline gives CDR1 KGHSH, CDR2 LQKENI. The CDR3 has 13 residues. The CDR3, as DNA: TGTGCCAGCTCACCCGGGACGGCCTACGAGCAGTACTTC. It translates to CASSPGTAYEQYF.

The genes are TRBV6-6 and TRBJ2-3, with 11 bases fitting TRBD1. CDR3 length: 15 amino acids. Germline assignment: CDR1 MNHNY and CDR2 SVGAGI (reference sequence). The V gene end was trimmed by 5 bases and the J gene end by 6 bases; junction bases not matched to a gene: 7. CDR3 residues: CASSLDRGRVDTQYF. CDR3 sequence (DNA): TGTGCCAGCAGTCTGGACAGGGGGCGGGTGGATACGCAGTATTTT.

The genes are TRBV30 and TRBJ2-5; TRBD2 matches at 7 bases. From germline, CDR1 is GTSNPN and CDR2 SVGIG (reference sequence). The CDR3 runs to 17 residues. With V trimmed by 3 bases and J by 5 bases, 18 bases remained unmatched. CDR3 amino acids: CAWRLWAGRGPWETQYF. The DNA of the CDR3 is TGTGCCTGGAGGCTTTGGGCAGGGAGGGGCCCATGGGAGACCCAGTACTTC.

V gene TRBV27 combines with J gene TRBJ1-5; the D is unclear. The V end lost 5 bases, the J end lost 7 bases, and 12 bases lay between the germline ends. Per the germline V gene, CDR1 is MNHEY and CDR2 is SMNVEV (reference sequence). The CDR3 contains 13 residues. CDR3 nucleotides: TGTGCCAGCAGTACCTTTGCTGCACAGCCCCAGCATTTT. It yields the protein CASSTFAAQPQHF.

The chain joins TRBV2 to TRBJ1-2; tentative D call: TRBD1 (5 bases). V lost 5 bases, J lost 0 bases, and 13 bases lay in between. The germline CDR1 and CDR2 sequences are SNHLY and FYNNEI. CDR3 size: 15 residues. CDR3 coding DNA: TGTGCCAGCAGTTACCGGGACTCGTCTAACTATGGCTACACCTTC. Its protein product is CASSYRDSSNYGYTF.

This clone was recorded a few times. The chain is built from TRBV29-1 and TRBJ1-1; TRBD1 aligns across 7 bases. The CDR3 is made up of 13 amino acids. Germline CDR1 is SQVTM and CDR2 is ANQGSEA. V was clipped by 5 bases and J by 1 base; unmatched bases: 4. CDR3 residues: CSVSGTANTEAFF. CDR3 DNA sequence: TGCAGCGTTTCAGGGACAGCGAACACTGAAGCTTTCTTT.

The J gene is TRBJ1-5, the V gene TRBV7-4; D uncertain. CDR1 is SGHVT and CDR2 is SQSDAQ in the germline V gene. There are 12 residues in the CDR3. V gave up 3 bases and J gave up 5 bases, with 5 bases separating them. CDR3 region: CASSFGDQPQHF. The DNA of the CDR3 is TGTGCCAGCAGCTTTGGGGATCAGCCCCAGCATTTT. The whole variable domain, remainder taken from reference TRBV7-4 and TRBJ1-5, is GAGVSQSPRYKVAKRGRDVALRCDSISGHVTLYWYRQTLGQGSEVLTYSQSDAQRDKSGRPSGRFSAERPERSVSTLKIQRTEQGDSAVYLCASSFGDQPQHFGDGTRLSIL.

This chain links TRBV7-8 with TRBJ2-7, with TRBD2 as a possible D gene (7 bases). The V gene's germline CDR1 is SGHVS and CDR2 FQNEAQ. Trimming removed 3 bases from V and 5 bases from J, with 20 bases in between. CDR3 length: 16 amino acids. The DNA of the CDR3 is TGTGCCAGCAGCTTGGGGGCGGCCGCGGGAGTTGACGAGCAGTACTTC. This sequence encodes CASSLGAAAGVDEQYF.

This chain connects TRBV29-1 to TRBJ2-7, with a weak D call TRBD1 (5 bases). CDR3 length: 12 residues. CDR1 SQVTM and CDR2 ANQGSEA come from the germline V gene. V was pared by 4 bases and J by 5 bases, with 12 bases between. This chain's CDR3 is CSVGQGRDEQYF. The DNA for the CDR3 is TGCAGCGTTGGGCAGGGCCGGGACGAGCAGTACTTC.

In nucleotides, the CDR3 is TGTGCCAGCAGCCTCAGAGCAAATGAAGAAAAACTGTTTTTT. It encodes CASSLRANEEKLFF. The chain combines TRBV3-1 (or the pseudogene TRBV3-2) with TRBJ1-4; D remains unclear. Per germline, CDR1 LGHDT and CDR2 YNNKEL (reference sequence). V shed 4 bases and J shed 8 bases, with 14 bases lying between them. The CDR3 sequence is 14 residues long.

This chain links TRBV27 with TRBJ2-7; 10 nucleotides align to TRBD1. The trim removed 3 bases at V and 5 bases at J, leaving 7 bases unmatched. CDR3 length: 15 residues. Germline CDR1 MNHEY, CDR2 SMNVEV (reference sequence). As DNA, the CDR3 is TGTGCCAGCAGTTTTATGGGACAGGGGAAGCACGAGCAGTACTTC. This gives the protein CASSFMGQGKHEQYF.

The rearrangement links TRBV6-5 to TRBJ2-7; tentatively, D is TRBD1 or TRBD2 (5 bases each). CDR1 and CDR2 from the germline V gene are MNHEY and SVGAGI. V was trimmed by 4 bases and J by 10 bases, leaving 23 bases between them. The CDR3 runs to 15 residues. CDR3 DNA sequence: TGTGCCAGCAGTTCCGCCCGGGACCTACTTACGACTCAGTACTTC. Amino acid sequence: CASSSARDLLTTQYF.

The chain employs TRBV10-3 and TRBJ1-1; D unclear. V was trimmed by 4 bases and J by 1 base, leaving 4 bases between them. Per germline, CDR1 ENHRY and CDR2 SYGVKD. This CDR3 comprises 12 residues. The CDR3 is CAISVRNTEAFF. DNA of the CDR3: TGTGCCATCAGTGTCCGGAACACTGAAGCTTTCTTT.

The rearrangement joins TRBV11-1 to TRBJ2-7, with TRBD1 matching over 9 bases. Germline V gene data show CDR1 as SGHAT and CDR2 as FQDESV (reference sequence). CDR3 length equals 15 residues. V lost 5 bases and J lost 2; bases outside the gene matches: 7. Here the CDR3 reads CASSPTGGSPYEQYF. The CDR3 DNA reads TGTGCCAGCAGCCCGACAGGGGGTTCCCCCTACGAGCAGTACTTC.

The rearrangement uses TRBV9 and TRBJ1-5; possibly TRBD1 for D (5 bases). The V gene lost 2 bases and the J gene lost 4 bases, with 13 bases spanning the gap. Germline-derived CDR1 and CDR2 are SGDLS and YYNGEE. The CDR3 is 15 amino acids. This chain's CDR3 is CASSVSGKLNQPQHF. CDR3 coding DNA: TGTGCCAGCAGCGTTTCAGGGAAATTGAATCAGCCCCAGCATTTT.

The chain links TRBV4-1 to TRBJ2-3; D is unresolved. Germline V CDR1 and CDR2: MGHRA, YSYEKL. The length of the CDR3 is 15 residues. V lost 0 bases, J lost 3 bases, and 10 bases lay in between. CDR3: CASSQDQWGTDTQYF. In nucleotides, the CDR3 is TGCGCCAGCAGCCAAGATCAGTGGGGTACAGATACGCAGTATTTT.

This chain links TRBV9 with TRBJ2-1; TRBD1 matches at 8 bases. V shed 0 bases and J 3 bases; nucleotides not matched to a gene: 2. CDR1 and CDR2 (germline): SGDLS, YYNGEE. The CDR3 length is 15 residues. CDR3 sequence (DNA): TGTGCCAGCAGCGTAGAGGACAGGGTCTACAATGAGCAGTTCTTC. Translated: CASSVEDRVYNEQFF.

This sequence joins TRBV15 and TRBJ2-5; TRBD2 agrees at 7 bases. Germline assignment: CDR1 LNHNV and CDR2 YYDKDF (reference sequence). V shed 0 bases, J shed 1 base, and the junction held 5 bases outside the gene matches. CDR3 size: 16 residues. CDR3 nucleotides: TGTGCCACCAGCAGAGACGGGTTAGCGGGCCAAGAGACCCAGTACTTC. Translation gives CATSRDGLAGQETQYF.

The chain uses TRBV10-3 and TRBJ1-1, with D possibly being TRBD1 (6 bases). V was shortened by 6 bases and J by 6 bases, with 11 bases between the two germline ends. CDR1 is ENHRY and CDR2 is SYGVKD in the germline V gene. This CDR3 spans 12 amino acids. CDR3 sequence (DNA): TGTGCCATCAGGGGGGCAGGCGCTGAAGCTTTCTTT. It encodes CAIRGAGAEAFF.

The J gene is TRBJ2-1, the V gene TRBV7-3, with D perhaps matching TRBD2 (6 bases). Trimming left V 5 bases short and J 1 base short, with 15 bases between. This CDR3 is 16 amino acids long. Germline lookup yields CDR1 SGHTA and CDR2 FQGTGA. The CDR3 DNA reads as TGTGCCAGCAGCCCTGCGGCCGCGGGGTCCTACAATGAGCAGTTCTTC. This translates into CASSPAAAGSYNEQFF.

As DNA, the CDR3 is TGTGCCAGCAGCCGCCGGGACAGGGGATTAGATGAGCAGTTCTTC. Residues: CASSRRDRGLDEQFF. The chain is built from TRBV7-3 and TRBJ2-1; 10 bases map to TRBD1. The germline V gene encodes CDR1 SGHTA and CDR2 FQGTGA. The length of the CDR3 is 15 residues. The V segment lost 5 bases and the J segment 8 bases; nucleotides outside the gene matches: 9.

The CDR3, as DNA: TGTGCCAGCTCACCACCCGAATTAACGGGACCCCTCTACAATGAGCAGTTCTTC. It translates to CASSPPELTGPLYNEQFF. The V call is TRBV18, the J call TRBJ2-1; possibly TRBD1 or TRBD2 for D (5 bases each). In germline, CDR1 is KGHSH, CDR2 LQKENI. This CDR3 is 18 amino acids long. Trimming took off 0 bases at V and 3 bases at J, with 18 bases between the two ends.

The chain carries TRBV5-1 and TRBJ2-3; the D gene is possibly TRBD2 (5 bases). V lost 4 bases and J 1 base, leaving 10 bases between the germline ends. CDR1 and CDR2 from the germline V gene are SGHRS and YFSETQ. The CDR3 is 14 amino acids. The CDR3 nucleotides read TGCGCCAGCAGCGAGGGATGGGGCACAGATACGCAGTATTTT. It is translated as CASSEGWGTDTQYF. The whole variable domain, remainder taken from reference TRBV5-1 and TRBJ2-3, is KAGVTQTPRYLIKTRGQQVTLSCSPISGHRSVSWYQQTPGQGLQFLFEYFSETQRNKGNFPGRFSGRQFSNSRSEMNVSTLELGDSALYLCASSEGWGTDTQYFGPGTRLTVL.

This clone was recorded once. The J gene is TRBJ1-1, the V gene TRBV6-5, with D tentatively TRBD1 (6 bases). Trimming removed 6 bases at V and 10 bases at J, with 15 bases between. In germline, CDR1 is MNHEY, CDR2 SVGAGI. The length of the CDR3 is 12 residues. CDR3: CASSNRALIAFF. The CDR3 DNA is TGTGCCAGCAGCAACAGGGCCCTGATAGCTTTCTTT.

The CDR3 is CASRYGGPNTGELFF. For the CDR3, the DNA is TGTGCCAGCAGATACGGGGGCCCGAACACCGGGGAGCTGTTTTTT. The V call is TRBV11-1, the J call TRBJ2-2; either TRBD1 or TRBD2 may fit D (6 bases each). Germline CDR1 and CDR2: SGHAT and FQDESV (reference sequence). Trimming stripped 6 bases from V and 0 bases from J, with 11 bases between. This CDR3 has 15 residues.